This TCR beta chain was sequenced during a study of blood T cell repertoires in COVID-19. Sequencing used immunoSEQ multiplex PCR; TCRdb keeps in-frame clones, though not all of them. This table has 95,000 to 100,000 clones, over 85% appearing once. The CDR3 has 14 amino acids. Germline values: CDR1 LGHDT, CDR2 YNNKEL (reference sequence). V lost 4 bases, J lost 4 bases, and 13 bases lay in between. Sample: peripheral blood. The clonotype was recovered from a human donor with COVID-19, enrolled during active disease. The donor label of this sample is uncertain. This chain connects TRBV3-1 (or the pseudogene TRBV3-2) to TRBJ1-2; perhaps TRBD1 as D (5 bases). CDR3 nucleotides: TGTGCCAGCAGCCTTAGACAGCATTCCTATGGCTACACCTTC. Protein sequence: CASSLRQHSYGYTF.